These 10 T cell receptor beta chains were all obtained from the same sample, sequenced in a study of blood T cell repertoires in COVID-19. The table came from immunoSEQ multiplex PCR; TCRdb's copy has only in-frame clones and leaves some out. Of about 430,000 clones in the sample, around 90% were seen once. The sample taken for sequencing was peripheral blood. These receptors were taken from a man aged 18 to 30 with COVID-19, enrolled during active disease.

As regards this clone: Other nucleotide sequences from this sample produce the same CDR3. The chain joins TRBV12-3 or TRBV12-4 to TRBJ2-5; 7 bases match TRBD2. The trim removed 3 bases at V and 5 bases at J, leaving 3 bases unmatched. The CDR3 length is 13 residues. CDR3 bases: TGTGCCAGCAGTTTTTCCGGGAGGGAGACCCAGTACTTC. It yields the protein CASSFSGRETQYF.

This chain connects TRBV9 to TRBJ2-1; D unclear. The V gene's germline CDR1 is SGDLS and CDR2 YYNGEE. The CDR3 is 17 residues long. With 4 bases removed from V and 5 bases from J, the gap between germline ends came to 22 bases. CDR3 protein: CASSPPALDLDNNEQFF. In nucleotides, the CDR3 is TGTGCCAGCAGCCCCCCCGCATTAGATCTTGACAACAATGAGCAGTTCTTC.

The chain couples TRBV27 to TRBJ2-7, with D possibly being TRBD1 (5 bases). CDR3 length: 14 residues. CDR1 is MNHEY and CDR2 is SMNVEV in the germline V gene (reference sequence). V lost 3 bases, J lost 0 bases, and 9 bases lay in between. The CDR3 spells CASSLSGASYEQYF. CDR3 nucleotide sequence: TGTGCCAGCAGTTTGAGTGGGGCCTCCTACGAGCAGTACTTC.

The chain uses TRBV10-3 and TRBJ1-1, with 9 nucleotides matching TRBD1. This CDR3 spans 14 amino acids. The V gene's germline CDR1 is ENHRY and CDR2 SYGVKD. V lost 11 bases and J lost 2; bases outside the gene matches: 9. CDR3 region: CAARPQGANTEAFF. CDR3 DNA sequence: TGTGCCGCCCGTCCACAGGGGGCTAACACTGAAGCTTTCTTT.

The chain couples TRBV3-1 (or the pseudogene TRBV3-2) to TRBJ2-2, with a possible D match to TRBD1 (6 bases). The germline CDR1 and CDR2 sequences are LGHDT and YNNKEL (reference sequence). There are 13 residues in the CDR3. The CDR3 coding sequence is TGTGGCGTGGGTACAGGGTCCACCGGGGAGCTGTTTTTT. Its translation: CGVGTGSTGELFF.

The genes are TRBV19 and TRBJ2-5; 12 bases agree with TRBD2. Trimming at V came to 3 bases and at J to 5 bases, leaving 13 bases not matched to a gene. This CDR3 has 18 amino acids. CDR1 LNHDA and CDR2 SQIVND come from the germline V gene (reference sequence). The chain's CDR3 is CASSMQVLAGGRGETQYF. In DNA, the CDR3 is TGTGCCAGTAGTATGCAGGTACTAGCGGGGGGCCGAGGGGAGACCCAGTACTTC.

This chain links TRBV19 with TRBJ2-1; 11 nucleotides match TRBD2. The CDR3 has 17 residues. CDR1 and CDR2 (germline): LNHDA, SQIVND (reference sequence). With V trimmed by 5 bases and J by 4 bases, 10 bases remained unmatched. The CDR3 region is CASSGWASGRRYNEQFF. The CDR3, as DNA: TGTGCCAGTAGTGGTTGGGCTAGCGGGAGGAGGTACAATGAGCAGTTCTTC.

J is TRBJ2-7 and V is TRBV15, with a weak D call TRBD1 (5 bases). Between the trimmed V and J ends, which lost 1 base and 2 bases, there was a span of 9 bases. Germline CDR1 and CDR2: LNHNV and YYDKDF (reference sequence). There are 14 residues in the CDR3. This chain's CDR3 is CATSRGQGTYEQYF. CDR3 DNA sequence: TGTGCCACCAGCAGAGGTCAGGGAACCTACGAGCAGTACTTC.

The CDR3 protein is CASSQGPVNTGELFF. DNA of the CDR3: TGTGCCAGCAGCCAAGGTCCAGTAAACACCGGGGAGCTGTTTTTT. This sequence joins TRBV14 and TRBJ2-2; D is uncertain. The V gene lost 1 base and the J gene lost 2 bases, with 8 bases spanning the gap. Germline V gene data show CDR1 as SGHDN and CDR2 as FVKESK. The CDR3 loop spans 15 amino acids. Full variable domain (outside the CDR3, taken from reference TRBV14 and TRBJ2-2): EAGVTQFPSHSVIEKGQTVTLRCDPISGHDNLYWYRRVMGKEIKFLLHFVKESKQDESGMPNNRFLAERTGGTYSTLKVQPAELEDSGVYFCASSQGPVNTGELFFGEGSRLTVL.

In nucleotides, the CDR3 is TGTGCCAGCAGCTTAACCGGGAGTGCCGGGGAGCTGTTTTTT. Translating it yields CASSLTGSAGELFF. The chain recombines TRBV7-3 with TRBJ2-2; weak D call: TRBD2 (6 bases). CDR1 and CDR2 from the germline V gene are SGHTA and FQGTGA. This CDR3 contains 14 residues. Between the trimmed V and J ends, which lost 0 bases and 6 bases, there was a span of 8 bases.